This record covers a single TCR beta chain. The sample belongs to a study of blood T cell repertoires in COVID-19. Study-wide background: The United States, Italy and Spain provided the acute and convalescent COVID-19 samples.

The germline gives CDR1 KGHDR, CDR2 SFDVKD. The CDR3 extends over 20 amino acids. V lost 1 base to trimming and J lost 4 bases; unmatched junction nucleotides: 16. The method was immunoSEQ multiplex PCR; TCRdb's version includes in-frame clones alone and lacks a portion of them. The sample contains about 150,000 clones, roughly 89% of which appear only once. The sequenced material came from peripheral blood. The V and J genes are TRBV24-1 and TRBJ2-1; TRBD2 matches 9 bases. The origin of this receptor is a man aged 45-65 years with acute or convalescent COVID-19. The CDR3 loop reads CATSDLPPSGRNLLYNEQFF. The DNA of the CDR3 is TGTGCCACCAGTGATTTACCCCCAAGCGGGAGGAACCTTCTGTACAATGAGCAGTTCTTC.